A selection of T cell receptor beta chains follows, all from one sample in a study of read filtering for tumor transcriptome and immune sequencing. MiXCR, applied by TCRdb to the reads, yields one record per CDR3 protein. The profile shows about 86,000 distinct CDR3 sequences, roughly 12% of them singletons. The material sequenced was a population of CD138-negative cells sorted from bone marrow. The source of these receptors is a donor aged 40 or older with multiple myeloma. The CDR3 runs from the conserved cysteine through the conserved F or W. A D gene is named only where the DNA matches it firmly.

cdr3_length	v_call	j_call	d_call	cdr3_aa
15	TRBV5-1	TRBJ2-1	TRBD2	CASSEGLASVNEQFF
13	TRBV28	TRBJ2-7	.	CASSLPGLSEQYF
15	TRBV20-1	TRBJ2-3	TRBD2	CSAPPGLAFPDTQYF
15	TRBV18	TRBJ2-2	.	CASSSPVARTGELFF
12	TRBV29-1	TRBJ2-7	.	CSVESRDYEQYF
13	TRBV6-5	TRBJ2-1	.	CASSNPSDNEQFF
16	TRBV6-1	TRBJ2-5	TRBD1	CASCPRQGARSETQYF
15	TRBV7-2	TRBJ1-5	TRBD1	CASSLNRGTNQPQHF
15	TRBV2	TRBJ1-5	.	CASSEAPGARQPQHF
14	TRBV27	TRBJ2-2	.	CASSLGSGTGELFF
13	TRBV20-1	TRBJ2-3	.	CSARLISTDTQYF
13	TRBV7-9	TRBJ1-1	.	CASSLDVGTEAFF
16	TRBV5-1	TRBJ2-1	.	CASSAPGTGGHNEQFF
15	TRBV18	TRBJ2-3	TRBD2	CASSPRASGSDTQYF
14	TRBV20-1	TRBJ2-1	.	CSAEQTGTALGQFF
15	TRBV20-1	TRBJ2-1	.	CSARDPLGSYNEQFF
15	TRBV5-1	TRBJ1-6	.	CAISDQTIYNSPLHF
13	TRBV16	TRBJ1-1	.	CASSPPVLTEAFF
18	TRBV7-9	TRBJ2-7	.	CASSLYQGMGEREYEQYF
16	TRBV4-2	TRBJ2-5	.	CASSQGQVLVKETQYF
14	TRBV11-2	TRBJ2-5	.	CASSGIVMSETQYF
14	TRBV28	TRBJ1-5	.	CASSLPRDTQPQHF
13	TRBV28	TRBJ2-1	.	CASSLPGQNEQFF
19	TRBV12-3/TRBV12-4	TRBJ2-7	TRBD2	CASSWGTSGRSSLSYEQYF
14	TRBV2	TRBJ2-1	.	CASRRASAYNEQFF
16	TRBV28	TRBJ2-4	TRBD1	CASSPGTGGGRNIQYF
14	TRBV7-3	TRBJ2-1	.	CASSLSGRGNEQFF
16	TRBV20-1	TRBJ2-7	.	CSASSTGSGRWDEQYF
14	TRBV12-3/TRBV12-4	TRBJ2-1	.	CASSFEHHHNEQFF
16	TRBV27	TRBJ1-6	.	CASALTQGVYNSPLHF
13	TRBV2	TRBJ1-1	.	CAIHENYPTEAFF
13	TRBV30	TRBJ1-2	TRBD1	CAWDRGLPYGYTF
14	TRBV12-3/TRBV12-4	TRBJ2-7	TRBD2	CASSPSGSLYEQYF
15	TRBV7-8	TRBJ2-2	.	CASSYSRWRNGELSF
14	TRBV10-3	TRBJ1-4	.	CATSAGQSNEKLFF
16	TRBV28	TRBJ1-1	.	CASSDSSTRRNTEAFF
22	TRBV4-2	TRBJ2-1	TRBD2	CASSQDTARGLAGTRLPGEQFF
14	TRBV5-1	TRBJ1-1	.	CASSLSGGGTEAFF
14	TRBV2	TRBJ2-5	.	CASKPGGPQETQYF
14	TRBV19	TRBJ2-1	.	CASSMARSYNEQFF
14	TRBV20-1	TRBJ1-2	.	CSARGTGDFYGYTF
16	TRBV9	TRBJ2-2	TRBD1	CASSVYGDRVTGELFF
12	TRBV12-3/TRBV12-4	TRBJ2-7	.	CASSPPSREQYF
17	TRBV7-9	TRBJ2-3	TRBD2	CASSVARTSDNTDTQYF
14	TRBV5-1	TRBJ2-1	TRBD2	CASSPGLAGVEKFF
13	TRBV5-1	TRBJ1-1	TRBD1	CASSSAGGTEAFF
17	TRBV11-3	TRBJ2-1	TRBD2	CASSQGLGPDVPHEQFF
15	TRBV7-9	TRBJ2-5	TRBD2	CASSFGDYPWETQYF
15	TRBV2	TRBJ2-1	TRBD2	CASSEGRGTYNEQFF
12	TRBV20-1	TRBJ2-7	.	CSARDLSDEQYF
14	TRBV20-1	TRBJ2-1	.	CSARGTESYNEQFF
15	TRBV5-1	TRBJ2-5	TRBD2	CASRSGLAGQETQYF
15	TRBV5-1	TRBJ2-5	.	CASSLTGTGQETQYF
11	TRBV29-1	TRBJ2-1	.	CSVVPYNEQFF
15	TRBV7-6	TRBJ2-3	.	CASSLRGQTGDTQYF
13	TRBV29-1	TRBJ1-1	TRBD1	CSVTQGGNTEAFF
21	TRBV12-5	TRBJ2-1	TRBD2	CASGLVLSAASGIMSYNEQFF
12	TRBV2	TRBJ2-5	.	CASSESWETQYF
15	TRBV9	TRBJ2-7	TRBD1	CASSVEGTGGEEQHF